This TCR beta chain was profiled in a study of blood T cell repertoires in COVID-19. Whole-study context: Sites across the United States, Italy and Spain contributed samples from acute and convalescent COVID-19. From T cells, B-cell-depleted T cells, or PBMCs came the material, which was cDNA or gDNA.

Authors' methods: Researchers report that nucleated cell counts were estimated from reference gene primer amplification. Sequencing was performed with immunoSEQ multiplex PCR; in TCRdb, only in-frame clones are kept and a portion is missing. D and trimming come from the DNA, and the V and J calls and clone size come from that table. The sample has about 200,000 clones; approximately 90% are singletons. The clonotype was recovered from a man aged 35 to 55 with active or convalescent COVID-19. What was sequenced was peripheral blood.

The CDR3 DNA follows: TGTGCCAGCAGCCTCACTAGCATTGAGACCCAGTACTTC. This sequence encodes CASSLTSIETQYF. V is TRBV28 and J is TRBJ2-5; TRBD2 might be the D (6 bases). V lost 6 bases to trimming and J lost 5 bases, with 13 bases between them. This CDR3 contains 13 residues. CDR1 and CDR2 from the germline V gene are MDHEN and SYDVKM.